This is a list of T cell receptor beta chains from one sample in a study of T cells in Graves' hyperthyroidism and ophthalmopathy. TCRdb itself ran the multiplex PCR reads through MiXCR, one entry per CDR3 protein. Of fewer than 300,000 distinct CDR3 sequences listed, less than 30% are singletons. Sequenced sample: blood. The source of these receptors is a man aged 40-55 years with Graves' hyperthyroidism that later progressed to Graves' ophthalmopathy. Both conserved end residues are part of each CDR3. The D gene is left open where the match is weak. Part of the rows lack a size; the others show once, few, many or a class for expanded clones.

>TRBV5-1|15|TRBJ1-5|-|many
TGCGCCAGCAGCTTGGATGGAGGTCGTCGGCAGCCCCAGCATTTT
CASSLDGGRRQPQHF
>TRBV6-5|15|TRBJ2-7|-|-
TGTGCCAGCAGTTACTCGATGAGGACCGACTACGAGCAGTACTTC
CASSYSMRTDYEQYF
>TRBV10-3|11|TRBJ2-7|-|many
TGTGCCATCAGTGACCACTACGAGCAGTACTTC
CAISDHYEQYF
>TRBV24-1|11|TRBJ1-1|-|many
TGTGCCACCAGTGATTCGTTTGAAGCTTTCTTT
CATSDSFEAFF
>TRBV28|13|TRBJ2-2|-|many
TGTGCCAGCCTAATGGTAGAGACCGGGGAGCTGTTTTTT
CASLMVETGELFF
>TRBV20-1|16|TRBJ1-5|-|many
TGCAGTGCTCCCAAACCCGGACTGTTGGGCAATCAGCCCCAGCATTTT
CSAPKPGLLGNQPQHF
>TRBV6-5|15|TRBJ1-1|-|many
TGTGCCAGCAGTTACTCGAGTCAGGTACTCACTGAAGCTTTCTTT
CASSYSSQVLTEAFF
>TRBV5-1|15|TRBJ2-5|-|few
TGCGCCAGCAGCTCCAGCACAGGGATGGTACAGACCCAGTACTTC
CASSSSTGMVQTQYF
>TRBV6-5|16|TRBJ2-7|-|many
TGTGCCAGCAGTTACCTCCCGGACACCACATCCTACGAGCAGTACTTC
CASSYLPDTTSYEQYF
>TRBV6-1|13|TRBJ2-7|-|few
TGTGCCAGCAGCGAAACAGGTTTTGGCAAGCAGTACTTC
CASSETGFGKQYF
>TRBV4-1|15|TRBJ2-2|-|many
TGCGCCAGCAGACCGTCGACAACCTACACCGGGGAGCTGTTTTTT
CASRPSTTYTGELFF
>TRBV2|11|TRBJ2-7|-|many
TGTGCCAGCACTTACGATTACGAGCAGTACTTC
CASTYDYEQYF
>TRBV19|14|TRBJ1-1|-|many
TGTGCCAGTAGTATACCCCCAGGGAACACTGAAGCTTTCTTT
CASSIPPGNTEAFF
>TRBV20-1|16|TRBJ2-5|TRBD2|many
TGCAACCCCCAAAGAACCGGACTAGCGGGAGCAGAGACCCAGTACTTC
CNPQRTGLAGAETQYF
>TRBV6-1|14|TRBJ1-2|-|-
TGTGCCAGCACCTCTAACGAGGAACTCTATGGCTACACCTTC
CASTSNEELYGYTF
>TRBV6-1|15|TRBJ1-2|TRBD1|-
TGTGCCAGCAGACGCCAAGGACAGGGTAGCTATGGCTACACCTTC
CASRRQGQGSYGYTF
>TRBV11-2|16|TRBJ2-2|-|many
TGTGCCAGCAGCTTAGGCCCGTTCGCGAACACCGGGGAGCTGTTTTTT
CASSLGPFANTGELFF
>TRBV6-5|15|TRBJ2-7|TRBD1|many
TGTGCCAGCAGTTACTCCGGACAGGTTGTCTACGAGCAGTACTTC
CASSYSGQVVYEQYF
>TRBV4-1|14|TRBJ2-5|TRBD2|many
TGCGCCAGCAGCCTAGGTCCCCTGAGCGGCGGGGGGGACTTC
CASSLGPLSGGGDF
>TRBV10-3|14|TRBJ2-7|TRBD2|-
TGTGCCATCAGTGATGGCCTAGCGGGAGGCGGGCAGTACTTC
CAISDGLAGGGQYF
>TRBV29-1|14|TRBJ2-5|TRBD1|many
TGCAGCGTTGAAGGGACAGGGGGTTGGAAGACCCAGTACTTC
CSVEGTGGWKTQYF
>TRBV5-1|15|TRBJ1-5|-|many
TGCGCCAGCCAGGAGACGGGAGCCTCCGATCAGCCCCAGCATTTT
CASQETGASDQPQHF
>TRBV28|14|TRBJ1-5|TRBD1|many
TGTGCCGGCAGAAGGGACAGCAGAGATCAGCCCCAGCATTTT
CAGRRDSRDQPQHF
>TRBV20-1|17|TRBJ2-2|TRBD2|-
TGCAGTGCTAGAGATGCGGGCGGGACTAGCGGCAGCGGGGAGCTGTTTTTT
CSARDAGGTSGSGELFF
>TRBV7-9|15|TRBJ1-1|-|few
TGTGCCAGCAGCTCCGAGCCTTGGATGAACACTGAAGCTTTCTTT
CASSSEPWMNTEAFF
>TRBV7-3|14|TRBJ2-7|TRBD1|many
TGTGCCAGCAGCTTAACAGGGACAGCCTACGAGCAGTACTTC
CASSLTGTAYEQYF
>TRBV12-3/TRBV12-4|14|TRBJ1-1|-|many
TGTGCCAGCAGTTATAGTGGGCTGAACACTGAAGCTTTCTTT
CASSYSGLNTEAFF
>TRBV6-1|13|TRBJ1-5|-|many
TGTGCCAGCAGTGAAACTCGGGGTCAGCCCCAGCATTTT
CASSETRGQPQHF
>TRBV5-6|13|TRBJ1-1|-|-
TGTGCCAGCAGCTTGGCAGGGCCCGCTGAAGCTTTCTTT
CASSLAGPAEAFF
>TRBV27|14|TRBJ2-7|-|many
TGTGCCAGCTCGACAGCGACCATAAACTACGAGCAGTACTTC
CASSTATINYEQYF
>TRBV12-3/TRBV12-4|17|TRBJ2-1|TRBD2|many
TGTGCCAGCAGGAGGGACGTTGGACTAGCGGGAGGCAATGAGCAGTTCTTC
CASRRDVGLAGGNEQFF
>TRBV12-3/TRBV12-4|13|TRBJ1-1|TRBD1|many
TGTGCCGGCAGTACGGACAGGGGGCTAGTCGCTTTCTTT
CAGSTDRGLVAFF
>TRBV2|12|TRBJ2-5|TRBD2|-
TGTGCCACCAGAGCGGGAGGGGAGACCCAGTACTTC
CATRAGGETQYF
>TRBV6-5|14|TRBJ2-5|-|many
TGTGCCAGCAGTTACGGGGGTTTCCAAGAGACCCAGTACTTC
CASSYGGFQETQYF
>TRBV11-2|15|TRBJ2-7|TRBD1|-
TGTGCCAGCAGCTTAACGGACAGGGACTCCTACGAGCAGTACTTC
CASSLTDRDSYEQYF
>TRBV28|13|TRBJ2-3|-|many
TGTGCCAGCAGTTTAGGGGACACAGATACGCAGTATTTT
CASSLGDTDTQYF
>TRBV2|17|TRBJ2-7|-|many
TGTGCCAGCAGAGCGGACTTCTACCTCACGATGGGTTCCGAGCAGTACTTC
CASRADFYLTMGSEQYF
>TRBV28|13|TRBJ1-2|TRBD1|-
TGTGCCAGCAGACTCACAGGGGCATATGGCTACACCTTC
CASRLTGAYGYTF
>TRBV4-2|15|TRBJ2-5|TRBD2|many
TGTGCCAGCAGCCAAAGGCGGGAGGGCCGCGAGACCCAGTACTTC
CASSQRREGRETQYF
>TRBV7-2|13|TRBJ1-6|-|many
TGTGCCAGCAGACAGACACTTCGGTCACCCCTCCACTTT
CASRQTLRSPLHF
>TRBV28|15|TRBJ2-7|-|many
TGTGCCAGCAGTTTGGTCAGTAGCGGAATCTACGAGCAGTACTTC
CASSLVSSGIYEQYF
>TRBV3-1|12|TRBJ2-2|-|many
TGTGCCAGCAGCCAATATTCCGGGGAGCTGTTTTTT
CASSQYSGELFF
>TRBV12-3/TRBV12-4|20|TRBJ1-5|TRBD1|many
TGTGCCAGCAGTTTGTCCCCGAGGAGGACAGGGGGAGGCCTGGATCAGCCCCAGCATTTT
CASSLSPRRTGGGLDQPQHF
>TRBV27|14|TRBJ2-5|TRBD1|many
TGTGCCAGCAGCCGCGGGGACAGGGTAGAGACCCAGTACTTC
CASSRGDRVETQYF
>TRBV3-1|15|TRBJ1-2|TRBD1|few
TGTGCCAGCAGCCCCGGGACAGGGGGCGGATGGAGCTACACCTTC
CASSPGTGGGWSYTF
>TRBV10-2|11|TRBJ2-7|-|many
TGCGCCACTGAGGGGGTCTACGAGCAGTACTTC
CATEGVYEQYF